The next 29 T cell receptor beta chains were all read from a single sample in a study of blood T cell repertoires in COVID-19. Repertoires were generated with immunoSEQ multiplex PCR, while TCRdb's copy carries only in-frame clones and drops some. Among a few hundred thousand clones, around nine tenths were seen once, and the ten largest hold 0.85% to 1%. Sequencing was performed on peripheral blood. The origin of the receptors is a woman aged 40-49 years who had recovered from COVID-19.

The J gene is TRBJ2-1, the V gene TRBV9; 8 nucleotides match TRBD2. The ends lost 0 bases at V and 8 bases at J; junction bases unmatched: 7. The CDR3 runs 15 residues. Germline V gene lookup returns CDR1 SGDLS and CDR2 YYNGEE. The CDR3 loop reads CASSVASGPGYEQFF. The CDR3 nucleotides read TGTGCCAGCAGCGTAGCTAGCGGGCCCGGCTATGAGCAGTTCTTC.

This clone was recorded once. The chain employs TRBV18 and TRBJ1-5, with a tentative D call TRBD1 (6 bases). Trimming shortened V by 3 bases and J by 0 bases, and 15 bases separated the two germline ends. Germline V lookup: CDR1 KGHSH, CDR2 LQKENI. The CDR3 runs to 17 residues. CDR3 region: CASSPYPGQNSNQPQHF. The DNA for the CDR3 is TGTGCCAGCTCACCCTATCCCGGACAGAATAGCAATCAGCCCCAGCATTTT.

This clone was counted once. V usage is TRBV2 and J usage is TRBJ2-7; TRBD2 matches at 14 bases. The V segment lost 6 bases and the J segment 5 bases; nucleotides outside the gene matches: 6. This CDR3 comprises 15 residues. The germline V gene has CDR1 SNHLY and CDR2 FYNNEI. CDR3 nucleotides: TGTGCCAGCAGCCGACTAGCGGGAGGGCCCAACGAGCAGTACTTC. As protein: CASSRLAGGPNEQYF. Based on the CDR3 plus reference TRBV2 and TRBJ2-7, the full variable domain is EPEVTQTPSHQVTQMGQEVILRCVPISNHLYFYWYRQILGQKVEFLVSFYNNEISEKSEIFDDQFSVERPDGSNFTLKIRSTKLEDSAMYFCASSRLAGGPNEQYFGPGTRLTVT.

The rearrangement links TRBV18 to TRBJ2-5; perhaps TRBD2 as D (6 bases). Trimming cost V 6 bases and J 1 base, with 15 bases left between them. CDR1 and CDR2 from the germline V gene are KGHSH and LQKENI. This CDR3 spans 15 amino acids. The CDR3 bases are TGTGCCAGCTCTTATCTGGAGGGCTCCCAAGAGACCCAGTACTTC. Protein sequence: CASSYLEGSQETQYF.

The chain is built from TRBV14 and TRBJ2-3; D is perhaps TRBD1 (5 bases). This CDR3 contains 20 residues. Germline CDR1 and CDR2: SGHDN and FVKESK. Trimming took off 1 base at V and 2 bases at J, with 25 bases between the two ends. CDR3 nucleotides: TGTGCCAGCAGCCAAGCGTATAGGGGAAATGAGACAGACCTCACAGATACGCAGTATTTT. Residues: CASSQAYRGNETDLTDTQYF.

The chain couples TRBV19 to TRBJ2-2; 10 positions agree with TRBD2. V shed 7 bases and J 4 bases; nucleotides not matched to a gene: 3. The germline V gene has CDR1 LNHDA and CDR2 SQIVND (reference sequence). The CDR3 runs 14 residues. This CDR3 is CASKASGSTGELFF. The CDR3 DNA reads TGTGCCAGTAAGGCTAGCGGGAGCACCGGGGAGCTGTTTTTT.

The chain uses TRBV11-2 and TRBJ2-2; 7 bases agree with TRBD1. This CDR3 contains 15 residues. The junction had 5 bases not matched to a gene; V was cut back by 5 bases and J by 2 bases. The germline V gene encodes CDR1 SGHAT and CDR2 FQNNGV. This CDR3 reads CASSPGDRNTGELFF. The DNA of the CDR3 is TGTGCCAGCAGCCCCGGGGACAGAAACACCGGGGAGCTGTTTTTT.

The chain recombines TRBV28 with TRBJ2-4; weak D call: TRBD2 (6 bases). V was clipped by 8 bases and J by 8 bases, with 10 bases between them. CDR3 length: 11 residues. CDR1 and CDR2 (germline): MDHEN, SYDVKM. CDR3 in DNA: TGTGCCAGCCGGGGGATGGACATTCAGTACTTC. Its protein product is CASRGMDIQYF.

This chain links TRBV18 with TRBJ2-1; 11 nucleotides align to TRBD2. V lost 2 bases, J lost 8 bases, and 11 bases stayed unmatched. Per germline, CDR1 KGHSH and CDR2 LQKENI. The CDR3 is 17 amino acids. The CDR3 DNA reads as TGTGCCAGCTCACCATTTATAACTAGCGGGAGCCGGGATGAGCAGTTCTTC. Amino acid sequence: CASSPFITSGSRDEQFF.

This chain joins TRBV7-2 and TRBJ2-7; D ambiguous. Looked up from germline, CDR1 is SGHTA and CDR2 is FQGNSA. The V end was cut by 3 bases, the J end by 3 bases, with 3 bases between. This CDR3 has 11 residues. The CDR3 coding sequence is TGTGCCAGCAGCTTCAACTACGAGCAGTACTTC. Translating it yields CASSFNYEQYF.

This rearrangement joins TRBV5-1 to TRBJ2-3, with 10 bases identical to TRBD2. From germline, CDR1 is SGHRS and CDR2 YFSETQ. The CDR3 runs to 22 residues. The V gene end was trimmed by 2 bases and the J gene end by 1 base; junction bases not matched to a gene: 22. The CDR3 spells CASSFGTYLAGEGGTGTDTQYF. The CDR3, as DNA: TGCGCCAGCAGCTTCGGGACATATCTAGCGGGAGAGGGGGGAACTGGCACAGATACGCAGTATTTT.

This chain uses TRBV27 with TRBJ2-7; 8 nucleotides line up with TRBD2. The CDR3 has 14 amino acids. With 2 bases clipped from V and 6 bases from J, the junction kept 6 bases outside the gene matches. Per germline, CDR1 MNHEY and CDR2 SMNVEV (reference sequence). The CDR3 is CASSLSGSLVEQYF. The CDR3 region has the DNA TGTGCCAGCAGTTTAAGCGGGAGTCTGGTCGAGCAGTACTTC.

J is TRBJ1-6 and V is TRBV27; 8 nucleotides agree with TRBD1. Germline-derived CDR1 and CDR2 are MNHEY and SMNVEV (reference sequence). The J segment lost 5 bases and the V segment lost 1 base, leaving 4 bases of the junction unmatched. The CDR3 loop spans 16 amino acids. This CDR3 reads CASSLYGQGHNSPLHF. The CDR3, as DNA: TGTGCCAGCAGTTTATATGGACAGGGACATAATTCACCCCTCCACTTT.

V and J are TRBV10-3 and TRBJ2-7, with no clear D. Trimming removed 3 bases from V and 1 base from J, with 7 bases in between. The CDR3 contains 13 residues. CDR1 and CDR2 (germline): ENHRY, SYGVKD. The CDR3, as DNA: TGTGCCATCAGTGACACCCTATCCTACGAGCAGTACTTC. Protein product: CAISDTLSYEQYF.

The rearrangement uses TRBV7-2 and TRBJ1-1; D gene ambiguous. Trimming removed 5 bases at V and 0 bases at J, with 10 bases between. The CDR3 consists of 14 residues. CDR1 and CDR2 (germline): SGHTA, FQGNSA. CDR3 residues: CASSARYMNTEAFF. CDR3 DNA sequence: TGTGCCAGCAGCGCCAGATACATGAACACTGAAGCTTTCTTT.

This chain links TRBV7-2 with TRBJ2-7, with D hard to call. Between the trimmed V and J ends, which lost 5 bases and 0 bases, there was a span of 8 bases. Germline V CDR1 and CDR2: SGHTA, FQGNSA. The CDR3 extends over 13 amino acids. CDR3 nucleotide sequence: TGTGCCAGCAGCAACCCTAGCTCCTACGAGCAGTACTTC. Encoded protein: CASSNPSSYEQYF.

The table lists this clone with a count of one. A read error may explain this, as a much larger clone is one base away. This chain links TRBV7-6 with TRBJ2-7, with 14 bases matching TRBD2. V lost 5 bases and J lost 3; bases outside the gene matches: 3. The germline CDR1 and CDR2 sequences are SGHVS and FNYEAQ. CDR3 length: 15 amino acids. The CDR3 region has the DNA TGTGCCAGCAGCGCGGGGACTAGCGGGAGCTACGAGCAGTACTTC. It is translated as CASSAGTSGSYEQYF.

This chain uses TRBV6-6 with TRBJ2-3; TRBD1 matches 10 bases. V shed 6 bases, J shed 6 bases, and the junction held 12 bases outside the gene matches. CDR3 length: 16 residues. Germline values: CDR1 MNHNY, CDR2 SVGAGI (reference sequence). The CDR3 DNA reads TGTGCCAGCAGCCCGGGACAGGGGCAGCTCGGGGATACGCAGTATTTT. Protein: CASSPGQGQLGDTQYF.

The chain joins TRBV5-6 to TRBJ2-1; D may be TRBD1 (6 bases). Per germline, CDR1 SGHDT and CDR2 YYEEEE. Between the trimmed V and J ends, which lost 4 bases and 9 bases, there was a span of 17 bases. The CDR3 contains 14 residues. The CDR3 DNA reads as TGTGCCAGCAGCCTGGGGGCCAGGTCCCCTGAGCAGTTCTTC. Its translation: CASSLGARSPEQFF.

In nucleotides, the CDR3 is TGTGCCAGCAGCCTAGTAGCGGGAGAAGAGACCCAGTACTTC. Residues: CASSLVAGEETQYF. This chain links TRBV11-3 with TRBJ2-5; 9 bases are a match to TRBD2. The CDR3 covers 14 residues. Trimming at V came to 5 bases and at J to 3 bases, leaving 4 bases not matched to a gene. Germline CDR1 is SGHNT and CDR2 is YENEEA.

The genes are TRBV6-5 and TRBJ2-3; D gene unclear. This CDR3 comprises 13 residues. With 6 bases removed from V and 2 bases from J, the gap between germline ends came to 9 bases. The germline gives CDR1 MNHEY, CDR2 SVGAGI. DNA for the CDR3: TGTGCCAGCAGGCGAACGCACACAGATACGCAGTATTTT. Protein: CASRRTHTDTQYF.

The gene calls are TRBV6-5 and TRBJ2-7; unclear D gene. Trimming pared 4 bases from V and 3 bases from J, leaving 10 bases between. The CDR3 length is 13 residues. The germline V gene has CDR1 MNHEY and CDR2 SVGAGI. The CDR3 spells CASSLTGFYEQYF. In DNA form, the CDR3 reads TGTGCCAGCAGTTTGACTGGATTCTACGAGCAGTACTTC.

This rearrangement joins TRBV24-1 to TRBJ2-2; D is unclear. The CDR3 has 15 amino acids. The germline V gene has CDR1 KGHDR and CDR2 SFDVKD. V lost 3 bases and J lost 6, with 13 bases in between. The CDR3 spells CATSDPGSEAGELFF. In DNA, the CDR3 is TGTGCCACCAGTGATCCCGGAAGCGAGGCCGGGGAGCTGTTTTTT.

The rearrangement uses TRBV27 and TRBJ2-3; the match to TRBD2 covers 11 bases. This CDR3 contains 15 residues. Trimming removed 5 bases from V and 6 bases from J; junction bases left unmatched: 7. CDR1 is MNHEY, CDR2 SMNVEV, per germline (reference sequence). CDR3 region: CASSPGLAGPDTQYF. CDR3 sequence (DNA): TGTGCCAGCAGTCCCGGACTAGCGGGCCCGGATACGCAGTATTTT.

This chain connects TRBV20-1 to TRBJ2-1; 8 nucleotides match TRBD2. J lost 2 bases, V lost 3 bases, and 6 bases had no gene match. The CDR3 runs to 15 residues. Germline V lookup: CDR1 DFQATT, CDR2 SNEGSKA (reference sequence). In DNA form, the CDR3 reads TGCAGTGCTAGTGATGGACTAGCTCCCTACAATGAGCAGTTCTTC. It specifies CSASDGLAPYNEQFF.

The chain has TRBV19 and TRBJ2-5; no clear D. V shed 6 bases and J shed 0 bases, with 8 bases lying between them. Germline V gene lookup returns CDR1 LNHDA and CDR2 SQIVND (reference sequence). The CDR3 is made up of 13 amino acids. DNA of the CDR3: TGTGCCAGTAGCCCGCAGTACCAAGAGACCCAGTACTTC. This translates into CASSPQYQETQYF.

The chain employs TRBV6-4 and TRBJ2-7; TRBD1 matches at 8 bases. Germline loops: CDR1 MRHNA, CDR2 SNTAGT. This CDR3 is 15 amino acids long. Trimming took 1 base from V and 4 from J; bases not matched to a gene: 6. CDR3 sequence (DNA): TGTGCCAGCAGTGACTGGACAGGGTTAGGATACGAGCAGTACTTC. Its protein is CASSDWTGLGYEQYF.

V and J are TRBV6-1 and TRBJ2-1; 8 bases are a match to TRBD2. CDR3 length: 16 amino acids. Looked up from germline, CDR1 is MNHNS and CDR2 is SASEGT. Germline trimming cut 0 bases from V and 8 bases from J; bases unmatched to any gene: 9. CDR3 region: CASSEALRREEDEQFF. CDR3 DNA sequence: TGTGCCAGCAGTGAAGCGCTTCGGCGGGAGGAGGATGAGCAGTTCTTC.

The chain couples TRBV19 to TRBJ2-5, with 8 nucleotides matching TRBD1. CDR3 length: 16 amino acids. Germline V gene lookup returns CDR1 LNHDA and CDR2 SQIVND (reference sequence). Trimming took 5 bases from V and 5 from J; bases not matched to a gene: 13. CDR3 DNA sequence: TGTGCCAGTAGTTTGGGACAGGACCAACGGTGGGAGACCCAGTACTTC. Its translation: CASSLGQDQRWETQYF.